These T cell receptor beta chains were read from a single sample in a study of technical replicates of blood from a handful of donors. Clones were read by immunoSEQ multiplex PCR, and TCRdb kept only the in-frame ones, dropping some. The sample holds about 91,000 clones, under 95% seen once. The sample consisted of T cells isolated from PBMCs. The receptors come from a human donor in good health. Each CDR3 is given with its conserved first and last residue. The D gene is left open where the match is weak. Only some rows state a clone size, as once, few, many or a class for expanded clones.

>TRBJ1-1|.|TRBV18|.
TGTGCCAGCTCTTCGCAGGGGGAAGCTTTCTTT
CASSSQGEAFF
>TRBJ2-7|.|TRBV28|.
TGTGCCAGCAGTTATGTGATGAGCTCCTACGAGCAGTACTTC
CASSYVMSSYEQYF
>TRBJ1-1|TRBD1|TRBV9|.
TGTGCCAGCAGCGCACGCGGACAGGGGAACACTGAAGCTTTCTTT
CASSARGQGNTEAFF
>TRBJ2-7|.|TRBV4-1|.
TGCGCCAGCAGCCAAGAGAGCGTCTACTCCTACGAGCAGTACTTC
CASSQESVYSYEQYF
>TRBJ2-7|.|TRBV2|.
TGTGCCAGCAGTGACTTAACAGGGCTGTTCTTCGAGCAGTACTTC
CASSDLTGLFFEQYF
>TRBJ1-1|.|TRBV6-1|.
TGTGCCAGCAGGGGGCTGGGCATGAACACTGAAGCTTTCTTT
CASRGLGMNTEAFF
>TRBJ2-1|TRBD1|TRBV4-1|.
TGCGCCAGCAGCCAAGGGAGAGGGACAGGGGGTTACAATGAGCAGTTCTTC
CASSQGRGTGGYNEQFF
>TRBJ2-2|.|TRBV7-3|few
TGTGCCAGCAGCTTAAACTCGGCGGGGAAAGCCGGGGAGCTGTTTTTT
CASSLNSAGKAGELFF
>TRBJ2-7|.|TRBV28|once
TGTGCCAGCAGTTTCAGGGGGGCCCGCTACGAGCAGTACTTC
CASSFRGARYEQYF
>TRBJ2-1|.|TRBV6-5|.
TGTGCCAGCAGTTACTCAGACAGGGAGCAGTTCTTC
CASSYSDREQFF
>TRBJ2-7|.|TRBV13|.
TGTGCCAGCAGCTTACGCGGCGAGCAGTACTTC
CASSLRGEQYF
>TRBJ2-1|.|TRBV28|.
TGTGCCAGCAGTTTACGGGGCCAGGGAGGCTGGGAAAATGAGCAGTTCTTC
CASSLRGQGGWENEQFF
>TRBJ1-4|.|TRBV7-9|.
TGTGCCAGCAGCTTAGCCCAGCACGGGGAAAAACTGTTTTTT
CASSLAQHGEKLFF
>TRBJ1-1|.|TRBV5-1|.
TGCGCCAGCAGCCCATCAATGAACACTGAAGCTTTCTTT
CASSPSMNTEAFF
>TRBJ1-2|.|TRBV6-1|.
TGTGCCAGCAGTGGGCAGGGCTATGGCTACACCTTC
CASSGQGYGYTF
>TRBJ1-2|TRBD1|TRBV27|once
TGTGCCAGCAGTCCGGGGACAGGGGTCATCTATGGCTACACCTTC
CASSPGTGVIYGYTF
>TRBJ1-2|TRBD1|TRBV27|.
TGTGCCAGCAGTCCACCCCTCGGCCGCACAGGGGTCGAGGGCTACACCTTC
CASSPPLGRTGVEGYTF
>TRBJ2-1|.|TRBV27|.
TGTGCCAGCAGTTTATCCATCAGGGGGGCCCATGAGCAGTTCTTC
CASSLSIRGAHEQFF
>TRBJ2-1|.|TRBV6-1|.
TGTGCCAGCAGTGAAGGTTGGGCAGGGGATAGGTACAATGAGCAGTTCTTC
CASSEGWAGDRYNEQFF
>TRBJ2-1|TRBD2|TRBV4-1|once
TGCGCCAGCAGCCTTAGACTAATAGCGGGGGCATACAATGAGCAGTTCTTC
CASSLRLIAGAYNEQFF
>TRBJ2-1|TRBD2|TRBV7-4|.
TGTGCCAGCAGCTTAGTTCGAGCGGGGAGTTACAATGAGCAGTTCTTC
CASSLVRAGSYNEQFF
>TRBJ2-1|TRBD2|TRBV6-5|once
TGTGCCAGCAGTAAACTAGCGGGGGGGTACAATGAGCAGTTCTTC
CASSKLAGGYNEQFF
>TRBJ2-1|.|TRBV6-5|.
TGTGCCAGCAGCCAGGGGGGCCGGGGGTCTTGGGGGCAGTTCTTC
CASSQGGRGSWGQFF
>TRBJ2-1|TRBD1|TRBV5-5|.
TGTGCCAGCAGCTTGGGACAGGGGGTGGACAATGAGCAGTTCTTC
CASSLGQGVDNEQFF
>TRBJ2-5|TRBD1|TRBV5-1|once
TGCGCCAGCAGCTTGCTGACAGGGGGTACCGGCGAGACCCAGTACTTC
CASSLLTGGTGETQYF
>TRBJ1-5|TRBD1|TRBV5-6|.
TGTGCCAGCAGTCTGGGACAGGCTAATCAGCCCCAGCATTTT
CASSLGQANQPQHF
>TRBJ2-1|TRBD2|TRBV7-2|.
TGTGCCAGCACCTCACTAGCGGGAGCCATCAATGAGCAGTTCTTC
CASTSLAGAINEQFF
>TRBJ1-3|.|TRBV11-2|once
TGTGCCAGCAGCTTAGTTCGGGACTCTGGAAACACCATATATTTT
CASSLVRDSGNTIYF
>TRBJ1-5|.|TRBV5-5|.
TGTGCCAGCAGCTTACAGTATAATCAGCCCCAGCATTTT
CASSLQYNQPQHF
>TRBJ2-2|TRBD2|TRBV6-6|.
TGTGCCAGCAGTTACGAGGGACTAGCCGCTACCGGGGAGCTGTTTTTT
CASSYEGLAATGELFF
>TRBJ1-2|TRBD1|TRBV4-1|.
TGCGCCAGCAGCCTAGACAGGGCCGTCTATGGCTACACCTTC
CASSLDRAVYGYTF
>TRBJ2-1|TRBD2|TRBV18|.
TGTGCCAGCTCACTCGGACTAGCGTATGATGAGCAGTTCTTC
CASSLGLAYDEQFF
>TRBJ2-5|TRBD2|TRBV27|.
TGTGCCAGCAGTTTATTTTGGGGACTAGCGGGAGAAGAGACCCAGTACTTC
CASSLFWGLAGEETQYF
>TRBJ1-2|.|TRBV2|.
TGTGCCAGCAGTGCCGGACTGACCCGGACGGAAGGCTACACCTTC
CASSAGLTRTEGYTF
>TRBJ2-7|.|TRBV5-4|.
TGTGCCAGCAGCTTGGCCGCGGTTTCCTCCTACGAGCAGTACTTC
CASSLAAVSSYEQYF
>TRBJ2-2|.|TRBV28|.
TGTGCCAGTACTGAGCCGGGACACTACACCGGGGAGCTGTTTTTT
CASTEPGHYTGELFF
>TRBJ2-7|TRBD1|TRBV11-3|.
TGTGCCAGCAGCGCCCGACAGGGCCCCGAGCAGTACTTC
CASSARQGPEQYF
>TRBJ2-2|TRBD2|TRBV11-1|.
TGTGCCAGCAGCTTTTCTCAGGCGGGAGCCTACACCGGGGAGCTGTTTTTT
CASSFSQAGAYTGELFF
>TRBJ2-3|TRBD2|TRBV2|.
TGTGCCAGCAGTGAAGGCGGGAGGGCCACCACAGATACGCAGTATTTT
CASSEGGRATTDTQYF
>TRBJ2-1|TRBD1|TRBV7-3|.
TGTGCCAGCAGCGAACAGGGGGCCTACAATGAGCAGTTCTTC
CASSEQGAYNEQFF
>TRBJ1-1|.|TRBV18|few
TGTGCCAGCTCACCTTTAATCCTTAGGGGTTACACTGAAGCTTTCTTT
CASSPLILRGYTEAFF
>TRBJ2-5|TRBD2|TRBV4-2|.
TGTGCCAGCAGCCAAGAATTAGCGGGGGCCCAAGAGACCCAGTACTTC
CASSQELAGAQETQYF
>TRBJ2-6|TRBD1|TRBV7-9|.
TGTGCCAGCAGCCGCCGGGACAGGAAGAGCTCTGGGGCCAACGTCCTGACTTTC
CASSRRDRKSSGANVLTF
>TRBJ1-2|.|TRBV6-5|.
TGTGCCAGCAGTTACGCCCGGGCCACGAGGGATTATGGCTACACCTTC
CASSYARATRDYGYTF
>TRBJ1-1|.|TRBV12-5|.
TGTGCTAGTGGTTTCGACAGGAAGAACACTGAAGCTTTCTTT
CASGFDRKNTEAFF
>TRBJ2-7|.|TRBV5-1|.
TGCGCCAGCAGCTGGGACAACGACTACGAGCAGTACTTC
CASSWDNDYEQYF
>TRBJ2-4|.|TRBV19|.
TGTGCCAGTAGTATAGATGCCCGAGGGAGCCACAAAAACATTCAGTACTTC
CASSIDARGSHKNIQYF
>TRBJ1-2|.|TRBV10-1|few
TGCGCCAGCAGTGAGTCGTCACGGAACTATGGCTACACCTTC
CASSESSRNYGYTF
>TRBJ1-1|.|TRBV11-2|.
TGTGCCAGCAGCACGACAGAAGCTGAAGCTTTCTTT
CASSTTEAEAFF
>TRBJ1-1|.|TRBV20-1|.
TGCAGTGCTGGGGTGGGAGGGCCCGCTTTCTTT
CSAGVGGPAFF
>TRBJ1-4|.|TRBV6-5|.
TGTGCCAGCAGTTCCTCCCGGGACACCCTACATGAAAAACTGTTTTTT
CASSSSRDTLHEKLFF
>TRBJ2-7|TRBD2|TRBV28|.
TGTGCCAGCAGTTTTCCCAGGGTGGGGGGGGCCTACGAGCAGTACTTC
CASSFPRVGGAYEQYF
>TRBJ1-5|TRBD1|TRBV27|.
TGTGCCAGCAGTTTATTTGGGACAGACAGCTCCAATCAGCCCCAGCATTTT
CASSLFGTDSSNQPQHF
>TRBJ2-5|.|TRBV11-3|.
TGTGCCAGCAGCACGCGGACAGAACAAGAGACCCAGTACTTC
CASSTRTEQETQYF
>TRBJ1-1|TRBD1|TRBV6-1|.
TGTGCCAGCAGTGATCGGACAGGGGGCTCCACGCTGGCAGCTTTCTTT
CASSDRTGGSTLAAFF
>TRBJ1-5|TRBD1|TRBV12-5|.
TGTGCTAGTGGTTTGGTAGGGGGGACAGGGGTCGGGGGTATGGAGCCCCAGCATTTT
CASGLVGGTGVGGMEPQHF
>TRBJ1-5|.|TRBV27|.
TGTGCCAGCAGGAGGCCAGGGGCGAGCCAGCCCCAGCATTTT
CASRRPGASQPQHF
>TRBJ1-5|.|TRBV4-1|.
TGCGCCAGCAGCCCAGAACCCTCAGACAGGTGGGGTCAGCCCCAGCATTTT
CASSPEPSDRWGQPQHF
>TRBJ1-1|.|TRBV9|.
TGTGCCAGCAGAGTGGGGGGGGGTTTTATGTCTGAAGCTTTCTTT
CASRVGGGFMSEAFF